This TCR beta chain was sequenced in a study of blood T cell repertoires in COVID-19. CDR3 length: 16 residues. V lost 3 bases to trimming and J lost 3 bases; unmatched junction nucleotides: 4. Germline loops: CDR1 SGHNT, CDR2 YYREEE (reference sequence). Data came from immunoSEQ multiplex PCR; TCRdb stores just in-frame clones and leaves some out. The sample shows some 200,000 clones, 88% of them seen only once. The clonotype comes from a woman aged 25 to 39 who had recovered from COVID-19. Input material: PBMCs or T cells enriched from blood (not recorded which). The chain uses TRBV5-4 and TRBJ2-2; 11 nucleotides agree with TRBD1. CDR3 sequence: CASSSWTGGYTGELFF. The CDR3 DNA reads as TGTGCCAGCAGCTCCTGGACAGGGGGCTACACCGGGGAGCTGTTTTTT.